This T cell receptor beta chain derives from a study of cytomegalovirus exposure and HLA in healthy donors. CDR1 LNHDA and CDR2 SQIVND come from the germline V gene (reference sequence). The V gene lost 5 bases and the J gene lost 2 bases, with 10 bases spanning the gap. The CDR3 is made up of 15 amino acids. It was with 60 Vbeta and 13 Jbeta primers that the PCR ran. TCRdb's table, derived via immunoSEQ multiplex PCR, lists solely in-frame clones and lacks some. The table has roughly 150,000 clones, around 75% seen once. The sample consisted of PBMCs. The V call is TRBV19, the J call TRBJ1-6; no firm D call. This TCR was recovered from a man between 18 and 35 years old in good health and CMV-seropositive. The CDR3 protein is CASSVTGTYNSPLHF. The CDR3 DNA sequence: TGTGCCAGTAGTGTGACCGGGACCTATAATTCACCCCTCCACTTT.